This is a list of T cell receptor beta chains from one sample in a study of graft-versus-host responses after intestinal transplantation. Which antigens these TCRs recognize remains unknown. This table comes from immunoSEQ multiplex PCR, and its TCRdb copy is limited to in-frame clones, with some not included. The sample has 50,000 to 80,000 clones, roughly 90% seen once. The sequences come from unstimulated CD8+ T cells sorted from spleen or lymph node cells, collected before transplant. These receptors all come from a human donor who was the organ donor for an intestinal transplant. CDR3s leave out the opening cysteine and the closing phenylalanine or tryptophan. Size values are once, few and many counts, or a class for expanded clones, and some rows have none.

length | size | V | CDR3
13 | . | TRBV5-1 | ASSLEPSYNYEQY
13 | . | TRBV19 | ASSIGGNSWPEAF
13 | . | TRBV4-2 | ASSQDRGGGNTIY
14 | . | TRBV19 | ASSISSWQGGYEQY
13 | . | TRBV15 | ATSRVREEGNEQF
13 | . | TRBV9 | ASSVVGQTGDEQF
12 | . | TRBV27 | ASSSLNRGQEAF
13 | . | TRBV6-6 | ASSWGQYSNQPQH
13 | . | TRBV4-1 | ASSQMTGATYEQY
13 | few | TRBV19 | ASSIGQSSSYEQY
14 | . | TRBV5-6 | ASSLGRGWYTGELF
11 | . | TRBV7-9 | ASSIWALGEQY
13 | once | TRBV15 | ATSRDRVVNTEAF
11 | . | TRBV9 | ASSRSSYNEQF
12 | . | TRBV10-3 | ATGTGTMNTEAF
12 | . | TRBV30 | AWSVGTGTGELF
13 | . | TRBV19 | ASSAMGGQQETQY
13 | once | TRBV28 | ASSRFLESNQPQH
11 | . | TRBV25-1 | ASSESSIAEQY
14 | . | TRBV9 | ASSTQTGGEWNGYT
12 | . | TRBV10-2 | ASDETSGRAEQY
15 | . | TRBV5-4 | ASSQDRGRVRDTEAF
11 | . | TRBV19 | ASSPMAFTEAF
14 | once | TRBV21-1 | ASSTGLAGDSHEQF